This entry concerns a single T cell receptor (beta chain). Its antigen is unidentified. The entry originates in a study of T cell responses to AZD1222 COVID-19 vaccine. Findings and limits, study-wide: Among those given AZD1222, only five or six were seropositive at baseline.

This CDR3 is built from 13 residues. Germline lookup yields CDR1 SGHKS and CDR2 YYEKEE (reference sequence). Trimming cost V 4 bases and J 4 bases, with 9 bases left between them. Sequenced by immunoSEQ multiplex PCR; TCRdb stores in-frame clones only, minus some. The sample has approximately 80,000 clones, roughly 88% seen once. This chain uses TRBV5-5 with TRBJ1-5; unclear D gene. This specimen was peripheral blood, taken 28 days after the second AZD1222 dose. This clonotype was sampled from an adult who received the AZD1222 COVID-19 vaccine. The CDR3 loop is CASSRVDNQPQHF. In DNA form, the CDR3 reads TGTGCCAGCAGCCGGGTGGATAATCAGCCCCAGCATTTT.